The 32 T cell receptor beta chains below were found in one sample sequenced in a study of cytomegalovirus exposure and HLA in healthy donors. Only in-frame clones appear in the TCRdb table, and some are missing; sequencing was by immunoSEQ multiplex PCR. Here the sample spans roughly 180,000 clones, about 89% being singletons. The sequenced sample consisted of PBMCs. These receptor sequences come from a young man in good health and CMV-seropositive.

V usage is TRBV7-9 and J usage is TRBJ1-5, with D tentatively TRBD1 (5 bases). V lost 0 bases and J lost 6, with 15 bases in between. This CDR3 region has 16 residues. From germline, CDR1 is SEHNR and CDR2 FQNEAQ (reference sequence). This CDR3 is CASSLALGGGTQPQHF. In nucleotides, the CDR3 is TGTGCCAGCAGCTTAGCGCTGGGGGGGGGAACTCAGCCCCAGCATTTT.

V usage is TRBV2 and J usage is TRBJ2-1, with TRBD2 identical over 11 bases. CDR3 length: 22 residues. J was trimmed by 2 bases and V by 10 bases; bases with no gene match: 28. Germline-derived CDR1 and CDR2 are SNHLY and FYNNEI. This CDR3 reads CATRSRTGEGSGRAAAYNEQFF. CDR3 nucleotide sequence: TGTGCCACCAGATCCAGGACAGGGGAGGGTAGCGGGAGGGCCGCGGCCTACAATGAGCAGTTCTTC.

A few counts support this clone. The chain joins TRBV5-1 to TRBJ1-4, with D hard to call. CDR1 is SGHRS, CDR2 YFSETQ, per germline. The ends were cut back, 4 bases at V and 7 bases at J, with 14 bases in the middle. The CDR3 has 14 amino acids. The CDR3 nucleotides read TGCGCCAGCAGCCTACCCGGGATGGGTGAAAAACTGTTTTTT. Residues: CASSLPGMGEKLFF.

This chain connects TRBV4-1 to TRBJ1-3; D might be TRBD1 (5 bases). CDR3 length equals 16 residues. Germline values: CDR1 MGHRA, CDR2 YSYEKL. Trimming pared 4 bases from V and 4 bases from J, leaving 17 bases between. The CDR3 DNA sequence: TGCGCCAGCAGCCTCCGGGACTCCCGTGGGGGAAACACCATATATTTT. Residues: CASSLRDSRGGNTIYF.

The chain couples TRBV14 to TRBJ2-5; TRBD1 matches 8 bases. Germline values: CDR1 SGHDN, CDR2 FVKESK. The CDR3 loop spans 14 amino acids. After removal of 4 bases from V and 2 bases from J, the junction contained 3 bases not matched to a gene. The CDR3, as DNA: TGTGCCAGCAGCCGAAACAGGGGGCAAGAGACCCAGTACTTC. It yields the protein CASSRNRGQETQYF. Full variable domain (remainder filled in from reference TRBV14 and TRBJ2-5): EAGVTQFPSHSVIEKGQTVTLRCDPISGHDNLYWYRRVMGKEIKFLLHFVKESKQDESGMPNNRFLAERTGGTYSTLKVQPAELEDSGVYFCASSRNRGQETQYFGPGTRLLVL.

V gene TRBV7-2 combines with J gene TRBJ1-2; 9 positions match TRBD1. Germline CDR1 is SGHTA and CDR2 is FQGNSA. The CDR3 consists of 14 residues. V lost 5 bases and J lost 6; bases outside the gene matches: 7. Here the CDR3 DNA reads TGTGCCAGCAGCCCGGGGACAGGGTGGAATGGCTACACCTTC. It codes for CASSPGTGWNGYTF.

This clone was observed a single time. Here the CDR3 DNA reads TGTGCCTGGAGTGCTGACAGGGTAGCCTACGAGCAGTACTTC. Amino acid sequence: CAWSADRVAYEQYF. This chain connects TRBV30 to TRBJ2-7, with 7 bases fitting TRBD1. The CDR3 is made up of 14 amino acids. The junction had 5 bases not matched to a gene; V was cut back by 1 base and J by 2 bases. The germline CDR1 and CDR2 sequences are GTSNPN and SVGIG (reference sequence).

The rearrangement uses TRBV5-1 and TRBJ2-1; unclear D gene. This CDR3 region has 15 residues. V was pared by 0 bases and J by 2 bases, with 9 bases between. From germline, CDR1 is SGHRS and CDR2 YFSETQ. CDR3 coding DNA: TGCGCCAGCAGCTTGGATGCCGTACCCTACAATGAGCAGTTCTTC. This encodes CASSLDAVPYNEQFF. Filled out from reference TRBV5-1 and TRBJ2-1, the complete variable domain reads KAGVTQTPRYLIKTRGQQVTLSCSPISGHRSVSWYQQTPGQGLQFLFEYFSETQRNKGNFPGRFSGRQFSNSRSEMNVSTLELGDSALYLCASSLDAVPYNEQFFGPGTRLTVL.

The rearrangement uses TRBV19 and TRBJ2-7, with 7 bases aligning to TRBD2. There are 15 residues in the CDR3. Germline trimming cut 3 bases from V and 3 bases from J; bases unmatched to any gene: 8. Germline V gene sequence: CDR1 LNHDA, CDR2 SQIVND (reference sequence). The CDR3 reads CASSMGPGGGYEQYF. Written as DNA, the CDR3 is TGTGCCAGTAGTATGGGACCTGGGGGGGGCTACGAGCAGTACTTC.

The chain combines TRBV7-9 with TRBJ2-4; D is unclear. Between the trimmed V and J ends, which lost 5 bases and 8 bases, there was a span of 16 bases. CDR1 is SEHNR and CDR2 is FQNEAQ in the germline V gene (reference sequence). This CDR3 has 14 amino acids. CDR3 residues: CASSPDLYQDIQYF. Written as DNA, the CDR3 is TGTGCCAGCAGCCCTGACCTGTATCAGGACATTCAGTACTTC.

The V and J genes are TRBV7-8 and TRBJ1-1, with D tentatively TRBD1 (6 bases). Between the trimmed V and J ends, which lost 5 bases and 6 bases, there was a span of 16 bases. This CDR3 has 14 residues. Germline CDR1 is SGHVS and CDR2 is FQNEAQ. The CDR3 protein is CASSQPGGGSEAFF. CDR3 DNA: TGTGCCAGCAGCCAGCCCGGTGGGGGCTCTGAAGCTTTCTTT.

The CDR3, as DNA: TGTGCCAGCAGTTTACCAGCGCCCCAAGAGACCCAGTACTTC. Translating it yields CASSLPAPQETQYF. This sequence joins TRBV28 and TRBJ2-5; D uncertain. This CDR3 spans 14 amino acids. The ends were cut back, 2 bases at V and 1 base at J, with 8 bases in the middle. Germline V gene lookup returns CDR1 MDHEN and CDR2 SYDVKM.

This clone came up once. The chain combines TRBV14 with TRBJ1-4; tentatively, D is TRBD1 (5 bases). The CDR3 covers 17 residues. Per germline, CDR1 SGHDN and CDR2 FVKESK. V lost 4 bases, J lost 7 bases, and 22 bases lay in between. In DNA, the CDR3 is TGTGCCAGCAGCCTAGACCATGGCCAGGGCATCGGTGAAAAACTGTTTTTT. The encoded protein is CASSLDHGQGIGEKLFF.

The CDR3 coding sequence is TGCAGCGTTGTAGAGACAGGGGGGAACACTGAAGCTTTCTTT. Translating gives CSVVETGGNTEAFF. This chain uses TRBV29-1 with TRBJ1-1; 9 nucleotides agree with TRBD1. Germline trimming cut 4 bases from V and 1 base from J; bases unmatched to any gene: 4. CDR3 length: 14 amino acids. Germline CDR1 SQVTM, CDR2 ANQGSEA.

This clone was seen a few times. The chain uses TRBV28 and TRBJ1-5; possible D gene TRBD1, 6 bases. CDR3 length: 15 amino acids. Germline V CDR1 and CDR2: MDHEN, SYDVKM. The ends were cut back, 3 bases at V and 6 bases at J, with 15 bases in the middle. DNA for the CDR3: TGTGCCAGCAGTTTCCCGACAGCGGGGGCTCAGCCCCAGCATTTT. Protein: CASSFPTAGAQPQHF.

The chain combines TRBV5-4 with TRBJ2-1; perhaps D is TRBD1 or TRBD2 (5 bases each). The CDR3 runs to 14 residues. V was pared by 4 bases and J by 8 bases, with 16 bases between. Germline CDR1 and CDR2: SGHNT and YYREEE (reference sequence). The CDR3 DNA reads TGTGCCAGCAGCCGGGACGAATCCTTGTATGAGCAGTTCTTC. Encoded protein: CASSRDESLYEQFF.

The V and J genes are TRBV29-1 and TRBJ2-3; D unclear. Per germline, CDR1 SQVTM and CDR2 ANQGSEA. With 0 bases removed from V and 5 bases from J, the gap between germline ends came to 12 bases. The CDR3 runs 14 residues. DNA of the CDR3: TGCAGCGTTGAAGAGAGGCCTGATGGAGATACGCAGTATTTT. Translation: CSVEERPDGDTQYF.

DNA of the CDR3: TGTGCCAGCAAAGCCGGGATTACGGGGGATGGCTACACCTTC. Residues: CASKAGITGDGYTF. The V and J genes are TRBV6-5 and TRBJ1-2; possible D gene TRBD1, 5 bases. V was clipped by 7 bases and J by 6 bases, with 18 bases between them. Germline CDR1 reads MNHEY; CDR2 reads SVGAGI. This CDR3 has 14 amino acids.

J is TRBJ2-1 and V is TRBV27; either TRBD1 or TRBD2 may fit D (6 bases each). V dropped 5 bases and J dropped 0 bases, with 17 bases sitting between them. The germline V gene has CDR1 MNHEY and CDR2 SMNVEV (reference sequence). The CDR3 has 17 amino acids. The CDR3 here is CASSGGPRISSYNEQFF. The CDR3 nucleotides read TGTGCCAGCAGTGGGGGGCCTAGGATTAGCTCCTACAATGAGCAGTTCTTC.

The rearrangement links TRBV5-1 to TRBJ1-1, with no clear D. The length of the CDR3 is 15 residues. From germline, CDR1 is SGHRS and CDR2 YFSETQ. Trimming removed 0 bases from V and 0 bases from J, with 9 bases in between. The CDR3 DNA reads as TGCGCCAGCAGCTTGGTAGCGTTAATGAACACTGAAGCTTTCTTT. This sequence encodes CASSLVALMNTEAFF.

The V call is TRBV19, the J call TRBJ2-2, with TRBD2 identical over 8 bases. The germline V gene has CDR1 LNHDA and CDR2 SQIVND (reference sequence). V lost 0 bases to trimming and J lost 3 bases; unmatched junction nucleotides: 6. The CDR3 runs 17 residues. CDR3 protein: CASSIEWLAGDTGELFF. In nucleotides, the CDR3 is TGTGCCAGTAGTATAGAATGGCTAGCGGGTGACACCGGGGAGCTGTTTTTT.

This chain links TRBV6-1 with TRBJ1-4; D gene ambiguous. The CDR3 length is 13 residues. Germline CDR1 reads MNHNS; CDR2 reads SASEGT. Trimming removed 7 bases from V and 8 bases from J, with 14 bases in between. The CDR3 sequence: CASTTSLREKLFF. The CDR3 nucleotides are TGTGCCAGCACGACGTCGCTTAGGGAAAAACTGTTTTTT.

A single count supports this clone. This rearrangement joins TRBV6-5 to TRBJ2-1; 7 bases are a match to TRBD2. V lost 1 base and J lost 1; bases outside the gene matches: 1. The germline V gene has CDR1 MNHEY and CDR2 SVGAGI. This CDR3 has 15 amino acids. The DNA for the CDR3 is TGTGCCAGCAGTTACTGGGGGGGTTCCTACAATGAGCAGTTCTTC. It encodes CASSYWGGSYNEQFF.

The J gene is TRBJ2-3, the V gene TRBV28, with TRBD2 matching over 9 bases. Germline loops: CDR1 MDHEN, CDR2 SYDVKM. The junction had 10 bases not matched to a gene; V was cut back by 7 bases and J by 5 bases. The CDR3 has 15 residues. The DNA for the CDR3 is TGTGCCAGCAAGGCCGTAGCGGGAGCCCAAGATACGCAGTATTTT. It is translated as CASKAVAGAQDTQYF.

The rearrangement links TRBV7-6 to TRBJ1-1; no firm D call. The germline gives CDR1 SGHVS, CDR2 FNYEAQ. The CDR3 is 13 amino acids. Trimming shortened V by 5 bases and J by 4 bases, and 11 bases separated the two germline ends. CDR3 loop: CASSLSYSTEAFF. In DNA, the CDR3 is TGTGCCAGCAGCCTTAGTTATTCCACTGAAGCTTTCTTT. The full variable domain, rest sourced from reference TRBV7-6 and TRBJ1-1, is GAGVSQSPRYKVTKRGQDVALRCDPISGHVSLYWYRQALGQGPEFLTYFNYEAQQDKSGLPNDRFSAERPEGSISTLTIQRTEQRDSAMYRCASSLSYSTEAFFGQGTRLTVV.

This rearrangement joins TRBV18 to TRBJ1-1, with a possible D match to TRBD1 (6 bases). V was trimmed by 1 base and J by 8 bases, leaving 20 bases between them. Per the germline V gene, CDR1 is KGHSH and CDR2 is LQKENI. CDR3 length: 16 residues. The CDR3 loop is CASSPQLTDTGREAFF. CDR3 DNA: TGTGCCAGCTCACCACAACTAACAGACACAGGGAGGGAAGCTTTCTTT.

This clone was found once. CDR3 DNA: TGCAGCGTTAGTGTAGGGGGGAACACTGAAGCTTTCTTT. This gives the protein CSVSVGGNTEAFF. The genes are TRBV29-1 and TRBJ1-1; D is perhaps TRBD1 (6 bases). The CDR3 is made up of 13 amino acids. The V end lost 5 bases, the J end lost 1 base, and 11 bases lay between the germline ends. CDR1 is SQVTM, CDR2 ANQGSEA, per germline.

V is TRBV18 and J is TRBJ1-2; 8 bases fit TRBD1. The V segment lost 4 bases and the J segment 2 bases; nucleotides outside the gene matches: 12. CDR3 length: 17 amino acids. From germline, CDR1 is KGHSH and CDR2 LQKENI. CDR3 loop: CASSRDRGTPLNYGYTF. The CDR3 DNA sequence: TGTGCCAGCTCACGAGACAGGGGCACCCCGTTAAACTATGGCTACACCTTC. The entire variable domain, with the rest obtained from reference TRBV18 and TRBJ1-2, is as follows: NAGVMQNPRHLVRRRGQEARLRCSPMKGHSHVYWYRQLPEEGLKFMVYLQKENIIDESGMPKERFSAEFPKEGPSILRIQQVVRGDSAAYFCASSRDRGTPLNYGYTFGSGTRLTVV.

The chain links TRBV6-5 to TRBJ2-7; no definite D call. Germline V gene data show CDR1 as MNHEY and CDR2 as SVGAGI. CDR3 length: 13 amino acids. Deletions cut 2 bases from V and 3 bases from J, with 8 bases between. CDR3 coding DNA: TGTGCCAGCAGTTACGCCAGAAACTACGAGCAGTACTTC. Its translation: CASSYARNYEQYF.

The V and J genes are TRBV30 and TRBJ2-7; D may be TRBD2 (7 bases). In germline, CDR1 is GTSNPN, CDR2 SVGIG (reference sequence). The CDR3 has 13 residues. The V end was cut by 5 bases, the J end by 0 bases, with 11 bases between. CDR3 loop: CAWEGGNSYEQYF. The CDR3 DNA sequence: TGTGCCTGGGAGGGGGGGAACTCCTACGAGCAGTACTTC.

The genes are TRBV7-3 and TRBJ2-3; TRBD1 matches at 8 bases. Germline loops: CDR1 SGHTA, CDR2 FQGTGA. The CDR3 is 16 amino acids. With 4 bases clipped from V and 6 bases from J, the junction kept 12 bases outside the gene matches. CDR3 protein: CASSSQTGEVGDTQYF. CDR3 coding DNA: TGTGCCAGCAGCTCGCAGACAGGGGAGGTGGGTGATACGCAGTATTTT.

The gene calls are TRBV5-1 and TRBJ2-1; D is possibly TRBD1 (7 bases). The V end lost 6 bases, the J end lost 7 bases, and 17 bases lay between the germline ends. Germline V gives CDR1 SGHRS, CDR2 YFSETQ. This CDR3 comprises 14 residues. CDR3 sequence: CASTGGGGRNEQFF. For the CDR3, the DNA is TGCGCCAGCACTGGAGGGGGCGGAAGGAATGAGCAGTTCTTC.